These T cell receptor beta chains were read from a single sample in a study of shared clonotypes between healthy human individuals. Method: immunoSEQ multiplex PCR; TCRdb's copy keeps in-frame clones and lacks some. The sample yields roughly 2.5 million clones, around nine tenths seen once. The source material was naive CD4+ T cells sorted from blood. These receptor sequences come from a young man in good health. Both conserved end residues are part of each CDR3. A D gene is named only where the DNA matches it firmly. Size values are once, few and many counts, or a class for expanded clones, and some rows have none.

clone size,V gene,J gene,D gene,CDR3 DNA,CDR3 protein
NA,TRBV5-1,TRBJ2-3,NA,TGCGCCAGCAGGGGGCGGGACTCCTCCAAATTAAGCACAGATACGCAGTATTTT,CASRGRDSSKLSTDTQYF
NA,TRBV7-9,TRBJ2-1,TRBD2,TGTGCCAGCAGCTTTAAGCGGGAGGGCCACAATGAGCAGTTCTTC,CASSFKREGHNEQFF
once,TRBV6-6,TRBJ1-2,NA,TGTGCCAGCAGCGACGGGGATGGCTACACCTTC,CASSDGDGYTF
NA,TRBV19,TRBJ2-1,TRBD2,TGTGCCAGTAATCCCTTAGCGGGAGGGCCCAATGAGCAGTTCTTC,CASNPLAGGPNEQFF
NA,TRBV6-6,TRBJ2-7,NA,TGTGCCAGCAGTTACGTACAGGGGACTTACGAGCAGTACTTC,CASSYVQGTYEQYF
NA,TRBV5-4,TRBJ2-7,NA,TGTGCCAGCAGCTTGGGTGACGGGAGATCCTCGGCCGAGCAGTACTTC,CASSLGDGRSSAEQYF
NA,TRBV7-9,TRBJ1-4,NA,TGTGCCAGCAGCGTATTCACCGATGAAAAACTGTTTTTT,CASSVFTDEKLFF
NA,TRBV6-1,TRBJ2-7,NA,TGTGCCAGCAGTGAAAATGGGTTCTCCTACGAGCAGTACTTC,CASSENGFSYEQYF
NA,TRBV23-1,TRBJ1-1,NA,TGCGCCAGCAGTCAATACAAACAGGGAGAGCCTCTTGAAGCTTTCTTT,CASSQYKQGEPLEAFF
NA,TRBV7-9,TRBJ2-7,TRBD2,TGTGCCAGCAGCTTTCGGACTAGCGGGAGGCACGAGCAGTACTTC,CASSFRTSGRHEQYF
few,TRBV6-1,TRBJ2-7,NA,TGTGCCAGCACTAACCCTGGGGTATCGTCCTACGAGCAGTACTTC,CASTNPGVSSYEQYF
NA,TRBV30,TRBJ2-2,NA,TGTGCCTGGAGTGTGCAGTTTCTAGAGGGCACCGGGGAGCTGTTTTTT,CAWSVQFLEGTGELFF
NA,TRBV7-6,TRBJ2-4,TRBD1,TGTGCCAGCAGCTTGGAAGGGGGCCGAGCCAAAAACATTCAGTACTTC,CASSLEGGRAKNIQYF
NA,TRBV5-4,TRBJ2-3,TRBD2,TGTGCCAGCAGCTGGACTAGCGGGGGGGTAGATACGCAGTATTTT,CASSWTSGGVDTQYF